This TCR beta chain was sequenced for a study of T-cell memory formation after mild COVID-19. Study results and limitations: A second wave expanding day 15 to 37 was CD4+-biased; contracting clones were balanced. Prior to infection, memory already included some responding clones, suggesting cross-reactive memory joined. Contracting CD4+ clones sat mainly in CM and EM; CD8+ in EMRA.

With respect to this clonotype: Its specificity is not known.

TCRdb independently ran MiXCR on the 5' RACE reads; one entry per CDR3 protein. The repertoire holds approximately 400,000 distinct CDR3 sequences, with about a sixth as singletons. The germline gives CDR1 LGHNA, CDR2 YSLEER. V shed 0 bases and J shed 1 base, with 11 bases lying between them. CDR3 length: 16 amino acids. The sample was PBMCs or a T cell subset sorted from them (not recorded which). The chain joins TRBV4-3 to TRBJ2-3; D is perhaps TRBD2 (5 bases). This sequence was found in a man aged 18 to 29 who had mild COVID-19 (a few samples of this study predate the infection). Cell type and time point are not known. The DNA of the CDR3 is TGCGCCAGCAGCCAAGATAATGGGCGGGGCACAGATACGCAGTATTTT. Its protein product is CASSQDNGRGTDTQYF.